This entry describes one TCR beta chain. Antigen unknown. The data were taken from a study of cytomegalovirus exposure and HLA in healthy donors. Germline lookup yields CDR1 MDHEN and CDR2 SYDVKM. This CDR3 region has 12 residues. Between the trimmed V and J ends, which lost 5 bases and 5 bases, there was a span of 9 bases. The PCR ran on 60 Vbeta and 13 Jbeta primers. Per the study methods: It was a later analysis that counted about 80 million unique TCR beta chains, of which roughly 11 million were shared. Here immunoSEQ multiplex PCR was the method, and the copy in TCRdb shows in-frame clones only, minus some. The D gene and trimming were derived from the DNA, and the V and J assignments and clone size from that table. The repertoire has fewer than 120,000 clones, about three quarters of them found once; the top ten carry about 3.2%. Findings of the study overall: Per published accounts, TCR beta sequences correctly predicted the HLA-A and HLA-B alleles of most subjects.

The TCR sequence derives from a woman in her fifties or sixties in good health and CMV-seropositive. The chain combines TRBV28 with TRBJ2-5; D is unclear. The sample comprised PBMCs. CDR3 DNA sequence: TGTGCCAGCAGTCCGTCTTTCGAGACCCAGTACTTC. Its protein product is CASSPSFETQYF.